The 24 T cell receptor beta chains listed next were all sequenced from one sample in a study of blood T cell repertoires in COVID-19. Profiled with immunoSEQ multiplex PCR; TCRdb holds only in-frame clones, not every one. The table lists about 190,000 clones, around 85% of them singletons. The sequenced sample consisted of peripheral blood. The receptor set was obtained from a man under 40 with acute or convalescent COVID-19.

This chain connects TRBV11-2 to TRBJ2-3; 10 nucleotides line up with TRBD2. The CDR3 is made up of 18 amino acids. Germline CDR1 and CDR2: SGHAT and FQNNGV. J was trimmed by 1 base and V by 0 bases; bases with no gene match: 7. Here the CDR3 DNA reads TGTGCCAGCAGCTTAGATCTACTAGCGGGGAGCCGCACAGATACGCAGTATTTT. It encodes CASSLDLLAGSRTDTQYF.

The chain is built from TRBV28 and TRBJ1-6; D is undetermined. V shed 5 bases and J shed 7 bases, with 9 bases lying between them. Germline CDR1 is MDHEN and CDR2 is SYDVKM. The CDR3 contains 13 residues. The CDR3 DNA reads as TGTGCCAGCAGTCTGGGAGTGAATTCACCCCTCCACTTT. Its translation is CASSLGVNSPLHF.

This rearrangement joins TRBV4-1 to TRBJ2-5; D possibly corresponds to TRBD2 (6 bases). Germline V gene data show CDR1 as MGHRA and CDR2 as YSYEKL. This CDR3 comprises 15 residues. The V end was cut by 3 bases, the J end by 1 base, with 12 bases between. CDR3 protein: CASSQGGTTQETQYF. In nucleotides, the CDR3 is TGCGCCAGCAGCCAGGGAGGAACGACCCAAGAGACCCAGTACTTC.

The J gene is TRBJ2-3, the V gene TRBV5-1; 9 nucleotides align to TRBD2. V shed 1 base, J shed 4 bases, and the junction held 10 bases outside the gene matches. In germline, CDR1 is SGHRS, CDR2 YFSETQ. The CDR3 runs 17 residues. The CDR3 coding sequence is TGCGCCAGCAGCTTGCCGCCTAGCGGGAAGGGGGCAGATACGCAGTATTTT. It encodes CASSLPPSGKGADTQYF.

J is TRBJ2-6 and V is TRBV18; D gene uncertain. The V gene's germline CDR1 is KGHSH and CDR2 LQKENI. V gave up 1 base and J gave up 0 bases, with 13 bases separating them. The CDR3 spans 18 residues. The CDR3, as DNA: TGTGCCAGCTCACCACAGACTCCCCGAGCCTCTGGGGCCAACGTCCTGACTTTC. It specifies CASSPQTPRASGANVLTF. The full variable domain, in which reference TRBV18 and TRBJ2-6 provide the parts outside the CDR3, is NAGVMQNPRHLVRRRGQEARLRCSPMKGHSHVYWYRQLPEEGLKFMVYLQKENIIDESGMPKERFSAEFPKEGPSILRIQQVVRGDSAAYFCASSPQTPRASGANVLTFGAGSRLTVL.

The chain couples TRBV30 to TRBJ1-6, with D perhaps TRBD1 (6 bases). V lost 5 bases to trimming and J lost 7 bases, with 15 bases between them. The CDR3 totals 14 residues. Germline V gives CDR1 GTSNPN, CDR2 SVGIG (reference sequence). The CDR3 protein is CAWEMTGLNSPLHF. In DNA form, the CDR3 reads TGTGCCTGGGAGATGACAGGCTTAAATTCACCCCTCCACTTT.

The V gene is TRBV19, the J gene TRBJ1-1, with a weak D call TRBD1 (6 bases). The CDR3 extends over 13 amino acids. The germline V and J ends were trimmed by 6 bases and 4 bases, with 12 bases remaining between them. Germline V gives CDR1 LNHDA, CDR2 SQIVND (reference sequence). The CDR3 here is CASRDSPRTEAFF. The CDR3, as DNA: TGTGCCAGTAGGGACAGTCCGCGCACTGAAGCTTTCTTT.

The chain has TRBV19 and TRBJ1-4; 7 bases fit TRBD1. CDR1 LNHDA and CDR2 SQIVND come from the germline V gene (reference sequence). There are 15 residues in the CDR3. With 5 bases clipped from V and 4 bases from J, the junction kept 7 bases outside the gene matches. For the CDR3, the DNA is TGTGCCAGTAGTTTAACAGGGGCGAATAATGAAAAACTGTTTTTT. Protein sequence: CASSLTGANNEKLFF. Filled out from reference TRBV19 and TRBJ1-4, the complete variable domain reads DGGITQSPKYLFRKEGQNVTLSCEQNLNHDAMYWYRQDPGQGLRLIYYSQIVNDFQKGDIAEGYSVSREKKESFPLTVTSAQKNPTAFYLCASSLTGANNEKLFFGSGTQLSVL.

The CDR3 spells CASSPGLSHSYEQYF. The CDR3, as DNA: TGTGCCAGCAGTCCCGGACTATCACACTCCTACGAGCAGTACTTC. This chain links TRBV6-5 with TRBJ2-7, with D perhaps TRBD2 (6 bases). Germline CDR1 reads MNHEY; CDR2 reads SVGAGI. Deletions cut 5 bases from V and 0 bases from J, with 14 bases between. There are 15 residues in the CDR3.

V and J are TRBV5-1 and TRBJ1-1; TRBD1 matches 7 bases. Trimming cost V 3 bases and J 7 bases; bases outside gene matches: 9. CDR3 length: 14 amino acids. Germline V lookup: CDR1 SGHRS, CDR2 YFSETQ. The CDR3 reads CASSYYSTGSEAFF. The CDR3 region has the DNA TGCGCCAGCAGCTACTACTCGACAGGGAGTGAAGCTTTCTTT.

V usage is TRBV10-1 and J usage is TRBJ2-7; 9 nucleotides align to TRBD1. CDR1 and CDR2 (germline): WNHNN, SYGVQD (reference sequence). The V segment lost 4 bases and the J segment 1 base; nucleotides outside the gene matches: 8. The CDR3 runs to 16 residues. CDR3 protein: CASSARSGTGSYEQYF. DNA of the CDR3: TGCGCCAGCAGTGCCCGTTCCGGGACAGGGTCCTACGAGCAGTACTTC.

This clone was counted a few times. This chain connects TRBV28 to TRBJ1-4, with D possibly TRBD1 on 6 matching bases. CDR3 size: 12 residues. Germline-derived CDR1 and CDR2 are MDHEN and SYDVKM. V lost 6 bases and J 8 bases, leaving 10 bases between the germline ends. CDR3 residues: CASSLQGEKLFF. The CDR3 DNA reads TGTGCCAGCAGCTTACAGGGCGAAAAACTGTTTTTT.

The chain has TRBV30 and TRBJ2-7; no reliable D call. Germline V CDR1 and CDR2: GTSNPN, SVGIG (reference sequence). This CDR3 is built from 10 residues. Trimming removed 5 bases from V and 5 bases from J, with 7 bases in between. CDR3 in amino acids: CAWGINEQYF. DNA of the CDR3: TGTGCCTGGGGAATAAACGAGCAGTACTTC.

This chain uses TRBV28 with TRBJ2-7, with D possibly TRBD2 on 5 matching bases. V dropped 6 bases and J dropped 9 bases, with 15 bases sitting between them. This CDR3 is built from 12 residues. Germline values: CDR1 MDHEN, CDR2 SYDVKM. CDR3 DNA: TGTGCCAGCAGCCCGACTACGAGGTGGCAGTACTTC. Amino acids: CASSPTTRWQYF. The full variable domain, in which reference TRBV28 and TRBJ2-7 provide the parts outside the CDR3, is DVKVTQSSRYLVKRTGEKVFLECVQDMDHENMFWYRQDPGLGLRLIYFSYDVKMKEKGDIPEGYSVSREKKERFSLILESASTNQTSMYLCASSPTTRWQYFGPGTRLTVT.

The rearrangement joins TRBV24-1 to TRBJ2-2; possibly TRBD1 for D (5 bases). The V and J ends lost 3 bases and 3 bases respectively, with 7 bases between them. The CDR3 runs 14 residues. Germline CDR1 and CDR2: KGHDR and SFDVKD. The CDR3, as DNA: TGTGCCACCAGTGATGACAGCTACACCGGGGAGCTGTTTTTT. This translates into CATSDDSYTGELFF.

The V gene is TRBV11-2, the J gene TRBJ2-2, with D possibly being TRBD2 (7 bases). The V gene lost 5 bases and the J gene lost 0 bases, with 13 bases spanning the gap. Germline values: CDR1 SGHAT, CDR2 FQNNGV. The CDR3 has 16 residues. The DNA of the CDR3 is TGTGCCAGCAGCCTGGGGGCGGGAGCGAACACCGGGGAGCTGTTTTTT. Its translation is CASSLGAGANTGELFF.

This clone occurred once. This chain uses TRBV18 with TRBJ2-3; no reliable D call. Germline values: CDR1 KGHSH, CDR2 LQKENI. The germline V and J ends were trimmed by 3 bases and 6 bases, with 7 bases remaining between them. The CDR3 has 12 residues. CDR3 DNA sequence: TGTGCCAGCTCACCTCTAGTGGATACGCAGTATTTT. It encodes CASSPLVDTQYF.

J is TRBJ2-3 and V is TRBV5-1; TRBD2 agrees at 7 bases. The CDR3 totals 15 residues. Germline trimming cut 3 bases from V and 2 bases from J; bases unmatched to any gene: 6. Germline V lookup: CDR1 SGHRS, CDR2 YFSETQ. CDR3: CASSWKAGNTDTQYF. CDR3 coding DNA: TGCGCCAGCAGCTGGAAAGCGGGAAACACAGATACGCAGTATTTT.

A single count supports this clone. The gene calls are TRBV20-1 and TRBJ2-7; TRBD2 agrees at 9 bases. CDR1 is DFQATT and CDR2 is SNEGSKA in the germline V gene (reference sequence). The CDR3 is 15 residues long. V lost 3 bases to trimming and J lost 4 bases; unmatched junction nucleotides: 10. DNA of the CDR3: TGCAGTGCTAGTACGGCTAGCGGGAACTTTTACGAGCAGTACTTC. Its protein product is CSASTASGNFYEQYF.

The CDR3 DNA follows: TGTGCCAGCAGTTACACAGACAGGGCATCCACTGAAGCTTTCTTT. This codes for CASSYTDRASTEAFF. This chain connects TRBV6-5 to TRBJ1-1; the match to TRBD1 covers 7 bases. With 2 bases clipped from V and 4 bases from J, the junction kept 7 bases outside the gene matches. The CDR3 consists of 15 residues. The germline gives CDR1 MNHEY, CDR2 SVGAGI.

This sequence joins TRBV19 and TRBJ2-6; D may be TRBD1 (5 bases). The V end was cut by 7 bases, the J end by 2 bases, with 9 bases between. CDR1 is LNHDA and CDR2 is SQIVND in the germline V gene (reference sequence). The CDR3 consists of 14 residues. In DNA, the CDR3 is TGTGCCAGTAACAAGGGGACTGGGGCCAACGTCCTGACTTTC. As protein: CASNKGTGANVLTF.

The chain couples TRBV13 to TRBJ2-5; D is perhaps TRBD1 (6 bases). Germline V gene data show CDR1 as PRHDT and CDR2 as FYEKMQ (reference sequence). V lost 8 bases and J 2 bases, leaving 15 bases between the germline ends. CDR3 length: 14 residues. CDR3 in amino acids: CASALMDSQETQYF. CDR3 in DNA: TGTGCCAGCGCCCTAATGGACAGTCAAGAGACCCAGTACTTC.

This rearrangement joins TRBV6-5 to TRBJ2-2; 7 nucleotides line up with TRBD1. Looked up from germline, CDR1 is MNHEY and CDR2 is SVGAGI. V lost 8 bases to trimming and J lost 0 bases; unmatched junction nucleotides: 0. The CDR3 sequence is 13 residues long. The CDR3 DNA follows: TGTGCCAGCCAGGGGGCGAACACCGGGGAGCTGTTTTTT. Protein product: CASQGANTGELFF.

The CDR3, as DNA: TGTGCCAGCAGCCAAGGGACTAGCGGGTACATAGTGACAGAGACCCAGTACTTC. It codes for CASSQGTSGYIVTETQYF. This rearrangement joins TRBV3-1 (or the pseudogene TRBV3-2) to TRBJ2-5; 11 bases fit TRBD2. The junction had 11 bases not matched to a gene; V was cut back by 1 base and J by 4 bases. The CDR3 loop spans 18 amino acids. In germline, CDR1 is LGHDT, CDR2 YNNKEL (reference sequence).